This T cell receptor (beta chain) is drawn from a study of T cell responses to AZD1222 COVID-19 vaccine. Findings of the study overall: Vaccine-associated CD4 TCRs ranged over spike, dominating at 160-218 and 743-854.

Remarks on this clone: Its antigen is currently unknown.

Assay: immunoSEQ multiplex PCR; the TCRdb copy retains only in-frame clones and omits some. Here the sample spans approximately 190,000 clones, 90% to 95% being singletons. This CDR3 contains 16 residues. Germline-derived CDR1 and CDR2 are SGHRS and YFSETQ. Trimming took 4 bases from V and 0 from J, leaving 15 bases between them. The chain links TRBV5-1 to TRBJ2-3; tentative D call: TRBD2 (5 bases). The TCR comes from an adult who received the MenACWY meningococcal vaccine as a control. The sample consisted of peripheral blood, taken 28 days after the second dose of the MenACWY control vaccine. The CDR3 is CASSPEAMGSTDTQYF. For the CDR3, the DNA is TGCGCCAGCAGCCCGGAGGCTATGGGAAGCACAGATACGCAGTATTTT.